The present T cell receptor (beta chain) was sequenced within a study of cytomegalovirus exposure and HLA in healthy donors. Study observations and caveats: Associated with cytomegalovirus, according to the listing, were about 160 TCR beta chains. Reportedly, a later analysis found an Asian-associated ancestry cluster had fewer N-insertions than the roughly 670-donor mean. Reportedly, diagnosis of cytomegalovirus status by the classifier showed high specificity and sensitivity.

A note on this clone: Antigen specificity is unknown.

The PCR was carried out with 60 Vbeta primers and 13 Jbeta primers. Using immunoSEQ multiplex PCR, the repertoire was profiled, and TCRdb retains in-frame clones only, with some absent. The sample has about 68,000 clones, approximately 75% seen once. The CDR3 extends over 16 amino acids. V was pared by 3 bases and J by 6 bases, with 9 bases of the junction left unmatched. Germline V gene lookup returns CDR1 SGHTA and CDR2 FQGTGA. Sequencing was performed on PBMCs. The receptor was derived from a human donor in good health. This chain joins TRBV7-3 and TRBJ2-1; 9 nucleotides align to TRBD2. The CDR3 coding sequence is TGTGCCAGCAGCTTCACTGCGGGGGGGGCCAGCAATGAGCAGTTCTTC. Its translation is CASSFTAGGASNEQFF.